These 28 T cell receptor beta chains share one sample of origin, sequenced in a study of blood T cell repertoires in COVID-19. Only in-frame clones appear in the TCRdb table, and some are missing; sequencing was by immunoSEQ multiplex PCR. Of approximately 190,000 clones listed, approximately 85% are singletons. The specimen was peripheral blood. These receptors were collected from a woman in her seventies with active or convalescent COVID-19.

The V gene is TRBV5-1, the J gene TRBJ2-7; 8 bases are a match to TRBD2. The CDR3 runs to 17 residues. The V segment lost 1 base and the J segment 3 bases; nucleotides outside the gene matches: 12. The V gene's germline CDR1 is SGHRS and CDR2 YFSETQ. CDR3 loop: CASSLSPRTSSVYEQYF. Here the CDR3 DNA reads TGCGCCAGCAGCTTGTCCCCGAGGACTAGCTCCGTCTACGAGCAGTACTTC.

This clone has only one observation. This chain links TRBV3-1 (or the pseudogene TRBV3-2) with TRBJ1-3; 7 nucleotides align to TRBD1. This CDR3 comprises 20 residues. The V and J ends lost 1 base and 0 bases, in that order; junction bases with no gene match: 15. The germline V gene encodes CDR1 LGHDT and CDR2 YNNKEL (reference sequence). Here the CDR3 DNA reads TGTGCCAGCAGCCAAGCTAAAAATCCCGGGACAGCGAGCTCTGGAAACACCATATATTTT. It codes for CASSQAKNPGTASSGNTIYF.

This sequence joins TRBV9 and TRBJ1-3; 11 bases map to TRBD1. The CDR3 runs to 15 residues. The V segment lost 2 bases and the J segment 4 bases; nucleotides outside the gene matches: 2. Germline V lookup: CDR1 SGDLS, CDR2 YYNGEE. The CDR3, as DNA: TGTGCCAGCAGCGTGGACAGGGGGCGCGGAAACACCATATATTTT. Its protein is CASSVDRGRGNTIYF.

The rearrangement joins TRBV5-1 to TRBJ2-7; D might be TRBD2 (6 bases). Trimming removed 4 bases at V and 1 base at J, with 12 bases between. The CDR3 contains 14 residues. The V gene's germline CDR1 is SGHRS and CDR2 YFSETQ. The CDR3 DNA reads as TGCGCCAGCAGCCCGGGCGGGAAATCCTACGAGCAGTACTTC. Translation gives CASSPGGKSYEQYF.

The V gene is TRBV14, the J gene TRBJ2-5, with D possibly matching TRBD1 (5 bases). Trimming stripped 7 bases from V and 7 bases from J, with 28 bases between. This CDR3 region has 17 residues. Germline CDR1 is SGHDN and CDR2 is FVKESK. CDR3: CASNLPGLLFLQGTQYF. CDR3 coding DNA: TGTGCCAGCAACTTACCGGGTCTTCTCTTTCTCCAGGGGACCCAGTACTTC. The entire variable domain, with the rest obtained from reference TRBV14 and TRBJ2-5, is as follows: EAGVTQFPSHSVIEKGQTVTLRCDPISGHDNLYWYRRVMGKEIKFLLHFVKESKQDESGMPNNRFLAERTGGTYSTLKVQPAELEDSGVYFCASNLPGLLFLQGTQYFGPGTRLLVL.

This clone turned up a few times. The V call is TRBV7-2, the J call TRBJ1-6; no firm D call. Per the germline V gene, CDR1 is SGHTA and CDR2 is FQGNSA. The V end was cut by 2 bases, the J end by 11 bases, with 13 bases between. CDR3 length: 14 amino acids. The CDR3 bases are TGTGCCAGCAGCTTATCCCTCGGGGAGACACCCCTCCACTTT. Protein sequence: CASSLSLGETPLHF.

V and J are TRBV18 and TRBJ1-6, with 7 positions matching TRBD1. Germline V gene data show CDR1 as KGHSH and CDR2 as LQKENI. Trimming took 3 bases from V and 7 from J; bases not matched to a gene: 3. CDR3 length equals 14 residues. The CDR3: CASSPGQRNSPLHF. The CDR3 DNA reads as TGTGCCAGCTCACCGGGACAGAGAAATTCACCCCTCCACTTT.

The chain uses TRBV29-1 and TRBJ1-1; 8 bases match TRBD1. Per the germline V gene, CDR1 is SQVTM and CDR2 is ANQGSEA. The V segment lost 6 bases and the J segment 1 base; nucleotides outside the gene matches: 4. The CDR3 sequence is 13 residues long. The CDR3 is CSVVDRANTEAFF. As DNA, the CDR3 is TGCAGCGTCGTGGACAGGGCGAACACTGAAGCTTTCTTT.

This chain connects TRBV19 to TRBJ1-4; a possible D gene is TRBD1 (5 bases). Germline assignment: CDR1 LNHDA and CDR2 SQIVND (reference sequence). Trimming removed 9 bases at V and 0 bases at J, with 11 bases between. This CDR3 has 14 amino acids. The chain's CDR3 is CASSFRATNEKLFF. As DNA, the CDR3 is TGTGCCAGCTCATTCAGGGCAACTAATGAAAAACTGTTTTTT.

A note on this clone: The germline gene is not matched at one end of the junction; a read error may be the cause. The chain recombines TRBV6-5 with TRBJ2-5, with 7 nucleotides matching TRBD1. In germline, CDR1 is MNHEY, CDR2 SVGAGI. This CDR3 contains 14 residues. The CDR3 nucleotides are TGTGCCAGCTGCCGGACAGGCAACCAGGAGACCCAGTACTTC. Protein: CASCRTGNQETQYF.

The gene calls are TRBV5-1 and TRBJ1-1, with D possibly being TRBD1 (5 bases). The CDR3 has 13 amino acids. Germline V CDR1 and CDR2: SGHRS, YFSETQ. V lost 5 bases, J lost 1 base, and 9 bases lay in between. Written as DNA, the CDR3 is TGCGCCAGCAGGGTCAGGGAGAACACTGAAGCTTTCTTT. Protein: CASRVRENTEAFF.

This chain joins TRBV28 and TRBJ1-1; no reliable D call. Germline assignment: CDR1 MDHEN and CDR2 SYDVKM. V lost 1 base and J 6 bases, leaving 6 bases between the germline ends. The CDR3 length is 12 residues. The CDR3 sequence: CASSLLAPEAFF. Here the CDR3 DNA reads TGTGCCAGCAGTTTATTGGCACCTGAAGCTTTCTTT.

The chain links TRBV5-1 to TRBJ2-2; D remains unclear. The CDR3 contains 16 residues. V was shortened by 0 bases and J by 0 bases, with 9 bases between the two germline ends. Germline V gene data show CDR1 as SGHRS and CDR2 as YFSETQ. The CDR3 spells CASSLGGAANTGELFF. DNA for the CDR3: TGCGCCAGCAGCTTGGGAGGCGCGGCGAACACCGGGGAGCTGTTTTTT. Full variable domain (missing parts from reference TRBV5-1 and TRBJ2-2): KAGVTQTPRYLIKTRGQQVTLSCSPISGHRSVSWYQQTPGQGLQFLFEYFSETQRNKGNFPGRFSGRQFSNSRSEMNVSTLELGDSALYLCASSLGGAANTGELFFGEGSRLTVL.

The V call is TRBV7-3, the J call TRBJ2-5; a weak D match, TRBD2 (7 bases). Trimming took off 5 bases at V and 5 bases at J, with 12 bases between the two ends. This CDR3 has 13 residues. In germline, CDR1 is SGHTA, CDR2 FQGTGA. The chain's CDR3 is CASSPGGLETQYF. CDR3 bases: TGTGCCAGCAGCCCCGGGGGGCTGGAGACCCAGTACTTC.

The rearrangement uses TRBV19 and TRBJ2-1; D call uncertain. Trimming took off 3 bases at V and 5 bases at J, with 11 bases between the two ends. The CDR3 totals 14 residues. Germline CDR1 reads LNHDA; CDR2 reads SQIVND (reference sequence). The CDR3 sequence: CASSMERTDNEQFF. The CDR3 DNA reads TGTGCCAGTAGTATGGAGCGTACCGACAATGAGCAGTTCTTC.

The J gene is TRBJ2-5, the V gene TRBV14; TRBD1 matches at 8 bases. V lost 1 base and J lost 2; bases outside the gene matches: 12. The germline V gene has CDR1 SGHDN and CDR2 FVKESK. The CDR3 covers 18 residues. CDR3 DNA: TGTGCCAGCAGCCAAGGATCTCCCTGGGACAGGCGGCAAGAGACCCAGTACTTC. It codes for CASSQGSPWDRRQETQYF.

The rearrangement joins TRBV27 to TRBJ2-5; 10 bases agree with TRBD2. The V segment lost 3 bases and the J segment 4 bases; nucleotides outside the gene matches: 8. This CDR3 contains 16 residues. Germline V CDR1 and CDR2: MNHEY, SMNVEV (reference sequence). The CDR3 loop reads CASSLNLAGVGETQYF. The CDR3 DNA follows: TGTGCCAGCAGTTTGAACCTAGCGGGAGTGGGAGAGACCCAGTACTTC.

The chain joins TRBV7-8 to TRBJ1-3; TRBD1 might be the D (6 bases). This CDR3 is built from 17 residues. Trimming cost V 1 base and J 4 bases, with 17 bases left between them. Germline CDR1 reads SGHVS; CDR2 reads FQNEAQ. This chain's CDR3 is CASSLGRQGLGGNTIYF. CDR3 nucleotide sequence: TGTGCCAGCAGCTTAGGGCGGCAGGGGCTTGGAGGAAACACCATATATTTT.

This sequence joins TRBV28 and TRBJ1-3; D remains unclear. The V end was cut by 3 bases, the J end by 1 base, with 10 bases between. The CDR3 extends over 15 amino acids. The germline V gene encodes CDR1 MDHEN and CDR2 SYDVKM. The CDR3 spells CASSLRGISGNTIYF. CDR3 sequence (DNA): TGTGCCAGCAGTTTGAGAGGGATTTCTGGAAACACCATATATTTT.

The chain combines TRBV6-5 with TRBJ1-5; TRBD1 might be the D (5 bases). V lost 2 bases and J lost 4, with 15 bases in between. The CDR3 covers 16 residues. Germline V gene sequence: CDR1 MNHEY, CDR2 SVGAGI. CDR3 in amino acids: CASSYSGGRENQPQHF. DNA for the CDR3: TGTGCCAGCAGTTACAGCGGGGGACGCGAAAATCAGCCCCAGCATTTT.

The rearrangement links TRBV12-2 to TRBJ2-3; TRBD2, the table's D call, lacks a check against the DNA. TRBV12-2 is designated a pseudogene. The CDR3 consists of 18 residues. The CDR3 DNA follows: TGTGCAAGTCGCTCATCTTATAGCGGGAGGCCTCCCACAGATACGCAGTATTTT. Translation gives CASRSSYSGRPPTDTQYF.

The CDR3: CSVVPGQGDTGELFF. The CDR3 coding sequence is TGCAGCGTTGTTCCGGGACAGGGTGACACCGGGGAGCTGTTTTTT. The rearrangement uses TRBV29-1 and TRBJ2-2, with TRBD1 identical over 9 bases. CDR1 is SQVTM and CDR2 is ANQGSEA in the germline V gene. V was clipped by 4 bases and J by 3 bases; unmatched bases: 6. The CDR3 is made up of 15 amino acids.

There are a few counts of this clone. The gene calls are TRBV6-5 and TRBJ2-1; a possible D gene is TRBD2 (7 bases). Trimming pared 2 bases from V and 9 bases from J, leaving 17 bases between. The CDR3 contains 15 residues. Germline CDR1 reads MNHEY; CDR2 reads SVGAGI. DNA of the CDR3: TGTGCCAGCAGTTACGACAGGTCCCGGGGGGTTGAGCAGTTCTTC. Protein: CASSYDRSRGVEQFF.

The genes are TRBV7-3 and TRBJ1-6; no definite D call. The CDR3 runs 13 residues. Germline V gives CDR1 SGHTA, CDR2 FQGTGA. Trimming left V 1 base short and J 7 bases short, with 5 bases between. The CDR3 protein is CASSLKSNSPLHF. The CDR3 DNA follows: TGTGCCAGCAGCTTAAAATCGAATTCACCCCTCCACTTT.

This rearrangement joins TRBV28 to TRBJ2-7, with D tentatively TRBD1 (5 bases). CDR3 length: 15 residues. V was pared by 2 bases and J by 2 bases, with 13 bases between. Germline-derived CDR1 and CDR2 are MDHEN and SYDVKM. In nucleotides, the CDR3 is TGTGCCAGCAGTTTAGGACACCAAATCCCCTACGAGCAGTACTTC. Its protein product is CASSLGHQIPYEQYF.

There are a few counts of this clone. V gene TRBV25-1 combines with J gene TRBJ2-1, with 12 bases aligning to TRBD2. This CDR3 spans 15 amino acids. Trimming removed 4 bases from V and 7 bases from J; junction bases left unmatched: 5. Germline assignment: CDR1 MGHDK and CDR2 SYGVNS. In DNA, the CDR3 is TGTGCCAGCAGTGCTAGCGGGAGGGCCGGGAATGAGCAGTTCTTC. Translated, it gives CASSASGRAGNEQFF.

As concerns this clone: The sample holds other DNA sequences that translate to the same CDR3. This rearrangement joins TRBV9 to TRBJ2-3; 7 nucleotides align to TRBD2. Germline lookup yields CDR1 SGDLS and CDR2 YYNGEE. The CDR3 totals 15 residues. Trimming took 0 bases from V and 3 from J; bases not matched to a gene: 4. DNA of the CDR3: TGTGCCAGCAGCGTAGCACTAGCGCGGACAGATACGCAGTATTTT. It translates to CASSVALARTDTQYF.

A single count supports this clone. J is TRBJ2-2 and V is TRBV19, with 9 bases identical to TRBD1. Germline V gene data show CDR1 as LNHDA and CDR2 as SQIVND (reference sequence). V trimming: 4 bases; J trimming: 6 bases; junction bases outside the gene matches: 9. This CDR3 has 16 amino acids. CDR3 sequence reads: CASSNHRGRSPGELFF. The CDR3 region has the DNA TGTGCCAGTAGTAATCACAGGGGGCGGTCCCCCGGGGAGCTGTTTTTT.